This T cell receptor beta chain appears in the sequencing data of a study of T cell repertoires in cytomegalovirus infection. Study-level information: Public signatures in TCR beta pointed to CMV infection and matching HLA type.

MiXCR, run by TCRdb on the reads, gives a single entry per CDR3 protein. The table has approximately 83,000 distinct CDR3 sequences, approximately 24% seen once. The study's findings and limits: CMV carriers having the relevant HLA were flagged by cumulative public TCR beta family frequency.

This clonotype was counted many times. Its specificity is unknown. V shed 4 bases and J 4 bases; nucleotides not matched to a gene: 7. Germline V lookup: CDR1 KGHDR, CDR2 SFDVKD. The CDR3 extends over 15 amino acids. The receptor was isolated from a human donor in good health (CMV status not recorded). Some clones in this sample may be carry-over from other donors' samples. Source: CD8+ T cells from cultured PBMCs, taken from culture after CMV antigen stimulation. The rearrangement links TRBV24-1 to TRBJ2-3; TRBD1 aligns across 7 bases. CDR3 region: CATSDDRDGADTQYF. CDR3 sequence (DNA): TGTGCCACCAGTGACGACAGGGACGGCGCAGATACGCAGTATTTT.